A selection of T cell receptor beta chains follows, all from one sample in a study of CD8 T cells in ankylosing spondylitis. Each CDR3 protein is one row after TCRdb ran MiXCR on the 5' RACE reads. The sample lists hundreds of thousands of distinct CDR3 sequences; approximately 30% were seen once. The sequenced sample was blood, either unsorted or a sorted T cell fraction (not recorded which). The receptor source for this set is a male donor with ankylosing spondylitis or in good health (not recorded which). The CDR3 runs from the conserved cysteine through the conserved F or W. The D gene is left open where the match is weak. Size is stated for part of the rows, as once, few or many counts, or as a class when the clone is expanded.

j_gene	v_gene	d_gene	abundance	CDR3nt	CDR3aa
TRBJ2-7	TRBV4-2	-	few	TGTGCCAGCAGCCAAGGCCTCAGGACGGAAAGCTCCTACGAGCAGTACTTC	CASSQGLRTESSYEQYF
TRBJ2-4	TRBV6-5	-	few	TGTGCCAGCAGTTCCGCGGCGGCTACCCAACAACACATTCAGTACTTC	CASSSAAATQQHIQYF
TRBJ2-1	TRBV5-5	-	-	TGTGCCAGCAGCTTGGTCGCGCGTCTCCACGGTGAGCAGTTCTTC	CASSLVARLHGEQFF
TRBJ1-6	TRBV7-9	-	-	TGTGCCAGCAGCTTGATGTGGGAGGCCTCACCCCTCCACTTT	CASSLMWEASPLHF
TRBJ1-5	TRBV15	-	-	TGTGCCACCAGCAGAGGCAGGGCCCTAAATCAGCCCCAGCATTTT	CATSRGRALNQPQHF
TRBJ2-3	TRBV12-3/TRBV12-4	TRBD2	few	TGTGCCAGCGTGTCTGCTGGGGGGGGCACAGATACGCAGTATTTT	CASVSAGGGTDTQYF
TRBJ2-3	TRBV29-1	-	-	TGCAGCGTTGGACTGAACGCGGATACGCAGTATTTT	CSVGLNADTQYF
TRBJ2-1	TRBV7-6	-	-	TGTGCCAGCAGCCCTATTACAGGGGACTATAAGGCATACAATGAGCAGTTCTTC	CASSPITGDYKAYNEQFF
TRBJ1-2	TRBV12-3/TRBV12-4	-	-	TGTGCCAGCAGTCTAGGGGGGGCAGGCGGCTATGGCTACACCTTC	CASSLGGAGGYGYTF
TRBJ2-1	TRBV12-3/TRBV12-4	-	-	TGTGCCAGCAGTTTAGCTGCGAGAGAGCAGTTCTTC	CASSLAAREQFF
TRBJ2-1	TRBV6-5	-	-	TGTGCCAGCAGTTACTCAGGACGGCTTTCCTACAATGAGCAGTTCTTC	CASSYSGRLSYNEQFF
TRBJ2-1	TRBV12-3/TRBV12-4	-	-	TGTGCCAGCAGTGGTTGGCCCTACAATGAGCAGTTCTTC	CASSGWPYNEQFF
TRBJ2-6	TRBV7-6	-	few	TGTGCCAGCAGCCCGAGCCCGGGGGCCAACGTCCTGACTTTC	CASSPSPGANVLTF
TRBJ2-3	TRBV6-4	TRBD2	few	TGTGCCAGCAGTCCCGGGACTAGCGGGGGACCAGATACGCAGTATTTT	CASSPGTSGGPDTQYF
TRBJ1-1	TRBV29-1	-	-	TGCAGCGTTGGAAGGATTTCGAACACTGAAGCTTTCTTT	CSVGRISNTEAFF
TRBJ2-7	TRBV5-1	-	few	TGCGCCAGCAGCTTGGCCGAACAGGGTGGCGAAGACCTTTACGAGCAGTACTTC	CASSLAEQGGEDLYEQYF
TRBJ2-5	TRBV12-3/TRBV12-4	-	few	TGTGCCAGCAGTTTTAGGCGGGGGCCGGGTGAGACCCAGTACTTC	CASSFRRGPGETQYF
TRBJ2-3	TRBV20-1	-	-	TGCAGTGCTAGAGATGGAGGGTATAGAGGGTCAGATACGCAGTATTTT	CSARDGGYRGSDTQYF
TRBJ2-7	TRBV15	-	many	TGTGCCACCAGCAGAGATCTGGTGGGGCAGGGAAACTACGAGCAGTACTTC	CATSRDLVGQGNYEQYF
TRBJ1-1	TRBV5-6	-	-	TGTGCCAGCAGCTTGTTCGCTGAAGCTTTCTTT	CASSLFAEAFF
TRBJ1-5	TRBV12-3/TRBV12-4	-	-	TGTGCCAGCGGCATGGGGGGGTCAAGCAATCAGCCCCAGCATTTT	CASGMGGSSNQPQHF
TRBJ2-7	TRBV7-6	-	few	TGTGCCAGCAGCTTAGAAACCCACTACGAGCAGTACTTC	CASSLETHYEQYF
TRBJ2-3	TRBV12-3/TRBV12-4	-	-	TGTGCCAGCAGTTTGACACAGCAAGATACGCAGTATTTT	CASSLTQQDTQYF
TRBJ2-1	TRBV12-3/TRBV12-4	-	few	TGTGCCAGCAGGATGGGCGGGGCGCCCCACAATGAGCAGTTCTTC	CASRMGGAPHNEQFF
TRBJ2-7	TRBV20-1	-	few	TGCAGTGCTAGAGGGCTGGCCAGGGTGGCCGAGCAGTACTTC	CSARGLARVAEQYF
TRBJ2-7	TRBV15	-	-	TGTGCCACCAGCAGAGAGACGGGAAGCCCCTACGAGCAGTACTTC	CATSRETGSPYEQYF
TRBJ1-1	TRBV12-3/TRBV12-4	-	few	TGTGCCAGCAGTTTAGGCCTCTCGGGGACTGAAGCTTTCTTT	CASSLGLSGTEAFF
TRBJ2-7	TRBV6-5	TRBD2	-	TGTGCCAGCAGTTACTCGGGGACTAGCGCCAACGAGCAGTACTTC	CASSYSGTSANEQYF
TRBJ2-3	TRBV7-2	-	few	TGTGCCAGCAGCGTAACCGGGGGTTCGGCAGATACGCAGTATTTT	CASSVTGGSADTQYF
TRBJ2-7	TRBV10-3	-	few	TGTGCCATCAGTGAGGCCGTCCGAGAAGAGCAGTACTTC	CAISEAVREEQYF
TRBJ1-1	TRBV29-1	-	-	TGCAGCGTCCTTCGGGGGGGCGACACTGAAGCTTTCTTT	CSVLRGGDTEAFF
TRBJ2-1	TRBV20-1	TRBD2	many	TGCAGTGCTAGAGGACTAGCGGGGGGGAGTTTGAAGCAGTTCTTC	CSARGLAGGSLKQFF
TRBJ2-5	TRBV20-1	-	-	TGCAGTGCTTGGGGACTGGACGGTAGGGAGACCCAGTACTTC	CSAWGLDGRETQYF
TRBJ1-5	TRBV27	-	-	TGTGCCAGCAGTAAGCTGTATGAGCAGCCCCAGCATTTT	CASSKLYEQPQHF
TRBJ1-1	TRBV7-6	-	-	TGTGCCAGCAGCTTAGCGCTTAGGTCTGGGAACACTGAAGCTTTCTTT	CASSLALRSGNTEAFF
TRBJ1-1	TRBV20-1	TRBD1	few	TGCAGTGCTCACCGTACAGGGGCCAACACTGAAGCTTTCTTT	CSAHRTGANTEAFF
TRBJ2-1	TRBV7-9	-	few	TGTGCCAGCAGCGGAGGGAAGTCCCCCTCCTACAATGAGCAGTTCTTC	CASSGGKSPSYNEQFF
TRBJ2-1	TRBV9	-	-	TGTGCCAGCGGGGGGGCGACATACAATGAGCAGTTCTTC	CASGGATYNEQFF
TRBJ2-3	TRBV20-1	-	-	TGCAGTGCTAGAGCCGGGTTCACAGATACGCAGTATTTT	CSARAGFTDTQYF
TRBJ2-2	TRBV12-3/TRBV12-4	-	-	TGTGCCAGCAGTTTTGGTCGGGGCGGGGGCAGGAACACCGGGGAGCTGTTTTTT	CASSFGRGGGRNTGELFF
TRBJ2-3	TRBV11-2	TRBD1	few	TGTGCCAGCAGCGGACAGGGGGCGATGGATACGCAGTATTTT	CASSGQGAMDTQYF
TRBJ2-3	TRBV28	TRBD2	-	TGTGCCAGCTCTTTTACCGGGGGGGGCTTTGTGACAGATACGCAGTATTTT	CASSFTGGGFVTDTQYF
TRBJ2-3	TRBV9	-	once	TGTGCCAGCAGCGCAACCAATTGGCCGGATACGCAGTATTTT	CASSATNWPDTQYF
TRBJ1-3	TRBV6-5	-	-	TGTGCCAGCAGTTACCTAACGTCCCACGGTCTGGGCACCATATATTTT	CASSYLTSHGLGTIYF
TRBJ2-7	TRBV12-3/TRBV12-4	-	many	TGTGCCAGCAGTTTAGCGGCGAAACAGTACTTC	CASSLAAKQYF
TRBJ2-1	TRBV10-3	TRBD2	few	TGTGCCATCAGTGAGTCGAGTGCGGGGGGGCCATCCGAGCAGTTCTTC	CAISESSAGGPSEQFF
TRBJ1-4	TRBV12-3/TRBV12-4	TRBD1	-	TGTGCCAGCTCTCGTCGGGGACAGACTAATGAAAAACTGTTTTTT	CASSRRGQTNEKLFF
TRBJ2-3	TRBV15	TRBD2	-	TGTGCCACCAGCAGAGACCGCGGGGGGTCGAGTACGCAGTATTTT	CATSRDRGGSSTQYF
TRBJ1-5	TRBV7-9	TRBD1	-	TGTGCCAGCAGTCCCGGACAGGGGTGGAATCAGCCCCAGCATTTT	CASSPGQGWNQPQHF
TRBJ2-7	TRBV20-1	-	few	TGCAGTGCCCCCGGGCAGGACAATTACGAGCAGTACTTC	CSAPGQDNYEQYF